The following is a T cell receptor (beta chain) sequence with its context. The source of the sample is a study of blood T cell repertoires in COVID-19. In the study overall: The United States, Italy and Spain were the sources of the acute and convalescent COVID-19 samples. T cells, B-cell-depleted T cells, or PBMCs supplied cDNA or gDNA.

Authors' analysis steps: By means of reference gene primer amplification, nucleated cell counts were estimated. TCRdb keeps only in-frame clones here, not all; method: immunoSEQ multiplex PCR. That table is the source of V, J and clone size, and D and trimming were worked out from the DNA. The data hold 69,000 or so clones, with roughly 85% observed a single time. The ends lost 4 bases at V and 3 bases at J; junction bases unmatched: 2. Looked up from germline, CDR1 is MNHEY and CDR2 is SVGAGI. This CDR3 comprises 13 residues. The sample was peripheral blood. The TCR was taken from a woman aged 80 or older with acute or convalescent COVID-19. The J gene is TRBJ2-7, the V gene TRBV6-5; TRBD1 aligns across 8 bases. The CDR3 nucleotides read TGTGCCAGCAGTTCGGACAGGGACTACGAGCAGTACTTC. It yields the protein CASSSDRDYEQYF.